The 18 T cell receptor beta chains presented below share a single source sample, sequenced in a study of CD8 T cells in ankylosing spondylitis. TCRdb redid the calling of the 5' RACE reads with MiXCR, one entry per CDR3 protein. The table lists some 220,000 distinct CDR3 sequences, 7.5% to 9.5% of them singletons, with 4.8% in the top ten. Sequencing input: blood, either unsorted or a sorted T cell fraction (not recorded which). These receptors all come from a female donor with ankylosing spondylitis or in good health (not recorded which).

This clonotype was counted many times. The rearrangement joins TRBV19 to TRBJ1-5; D gene ambiguous. Germline CDR1 reads LNHDA; CDR2 reads SQIVND (reference sequence). CDR3 length: 14 residues. V was pared by 8 bases and J by 2 bases, with 13 bases between. CDR3 DNA: TGTGCCAGTTCCACGACCTGGGGCAATCAGCCCCAGCATTTT. Protein: CASSTTWGNQPQHF. The whole variable domain, remainder taken from reference TRBV19 and TRBJ1-5, is DGGITQSPKYLFRKEGQNVTLSCEQNLNHDAMYWYRQDPGQGLRLIYYSQIVNDFQKGDIAEGYSVSREKKESFPLTVTSAQKNPTAFYLCASSTTWGNQPQHFGDGTRLSIL.

This clonotype appeared many times. The chain is built from TRBV20-1 and TRBJ2-7; TRBD2 aligns across 14 bases. The germline CDR1 and CDR2 sequences are DFQATT and SNEGSKA (reference sequence). With V trimmed by 6 bases and J by 6 bases, 4 bases remained unmatched. The CDR3 length is 13 residues. The CDR3 loop is CSATGLAGGEQYF. For the CDR3, the DNA is TGCAGTGCGACAGGACTAGCGGGGGGCGAGCAGTACTTC.

This clonotype was seen at least ten times. J is TRBJ2-7 and V is TRBV7-2; D is undetermined. Germline CDR1 SGHTA, CDR2 FQGNSA. Deletions cut 2 bases from V and 2 bases from J, with 7 bases between. The CDR3 totals 13 residues. CDR3 amino acids: CASSLPPTYEQYF. The CDR3 DNA sequence: TGTGCCAGCAGCTTACCCCCAACCTACGAGCAGTACTTC.

There are many counts of this clonotype. This chain joins TRBV29-1 and TRBJ1-1; 7 bases are a match to TRBD1. The CDR3 is made up of 13 amino acids. Per germline, CDR1 SQVTM and CDR2 ANQGSEA. V gave up 7 bases and J gave up 5 bases; unmatched junction bases: 10. The CDR3 DNA is TGCAGCGGGTCGAGAGGGGGCGAAACTGAAGCTTTCTTT. It yields the protein CSGSRGGETEAFF.

This clonotype came up many times. V usage is TRBV20-1 and J usage is TRBJ1-2; a weak D match, TRBD1 (5 bases). The length of the CDR3 is 17 residues. Trimming shortened V by 0 bases and J by 5 bases, and 22 bases separated the two germline ends. CDR1 is DFQATT, CDR2 SNEGSKA, per germline (reference sequence). DNA of the CDR3: TGCAGTGCTAGAGATCTTCTTGAACAGGAGAGCTTGTATGGCTACACCTTC. It translates to CSARDLLEQESLYGYTF.

The chain uses TRBV30 and TRBJ2-6; no clear D. CDR1 is GTSNPN, CDR2 SVGIG, per germline (reference sequence). This CDR3 has 14 amino acids. Trimming left V 0 bases short and J 2 bases short, with 5 bases between. The CDR3 here is CAWSVGAGANVLTF. The CDR3 DNA sequence: TGTGCCTGGAGTGTAGGAGCTGGGGCCAACGTCCTGACTTTC.

This clonotype was detected many times. The chain couples TRBV12-3 or TRBV12-4 to TRBJ1-4; 7 positions agree with TRBD1. The CDR3 consists of 15 residues. V shed 5 bases, J shed 3 bases, and the junction held 6 bases outside the gene matches. CDR3 protein: CASSLQGTANEKLFF. CDR3 coding DNA: TGTGCCAGCAGTCTTCAGGGGACAGCTAATGAAAAACTGTTTTTT.

This clonotype was seen more than once but under ten times. The chain recombines TRBV20-1 with TRBJ2-7, with TRBD2 identical over 12 bases. The J segment lost 2 bases and the V segment lost 2 bases, leaving 13 bases of the junction unmatched. The CDR3 has 18 residues. Germline CDR1 and CDR2: DFQATT and SNEGSKA (reference sequence). The CDR3 nucleotides are TGCAGTGCTAGAACCGGGACTAGCGGGTTTGGGGGCACCTACGAGCAGTACTTC. Its protein is CSARTGTSGFGGTYEQYF.

In its sample, this clonotype was seen many times. V usage is TRBV12-3 or TRBV12-4 and J usage is TRBJ2-3; D unclear. V lost 2 bases to trimming and J lost 8 bases, with 8 bases between them. The CDR3 length is 12 residues. The CDR3 loop is CASSLLRVTQYF. CDR3 DNA: TGTGCCAGCAGTTTACTCCGGGTTACGCAGTATTTT.

V gene TRBV7-9 combines with J gene TRBJ2-3; 10 nucleotides align to TRBD2. With 5 bases clipped from V and 5 bases from J, the junction kept 7 bases outside the gene matches. The CDR3 is made up of 15 amino acids. Germline V gives CDR1 SEHNR, CDR2 FQNEAQ (reference sequence). The CDR3 DNA reads TGTGCCAGCAGCGGGCTAGCGGGAGTCGAAGATACGCAGTATTTT. This codes for CASSGLAGVEDTQYF.

This clonotype was found many times. This chain links TRBV20-1 with TRBJ1-1; D remains unclear. Trimming pared 6 bases from V and 6 bases from J, leaving 14 bases between. This CDR3 contains 12 residues. Germline V gene data show CDR1 as DFQATT and CDR2 as SNEGSKA (reference sequence). The CDR3 DNA reads as TGCAGTGCCCGGAGGCAGAGTGCTGAAGCTTTCTTT. Translated, it gives CSARRQSAEAFF.

This clonotype showed up many times. The rearrangement uses TRBV5-1 and TRBJ2-1; D not certain. Per the germline V gene, CDR1 is SGHRS and CDR2 is YFSETQ. Between the trimmed V and J ends, which lost 4 bases and 0 bases, there was a span of 11 bases. The CDR3 consists of 15 residues. For the CDR3, the DNA is TGCGCCAGCAGCCTTGGACCAGGCTCCTACAATGAGCAGTTCTTC. Protein sequence: CASSLGPGSYNEQFF.

Regarding this clonotype: With a much larger clone just one base away, this may be a read error. V is TRBV18 and J is TRBJ2-1; 11 bases align to TRBD2. The CDR3 is made up of 21 amino acids. Germline V gene data show CDR1 as KGHSH and CDR2 as LQKENI. The trim removed 2 bases at V and 1 base at J, leaving 16 bases unmatched. The CDR3 region is CASSPFWGTSGILKSYNEQFF. The CDR3 DNA follows: TGTGCCAGCTCACCATTCTGGGGGACTAGCGGTATTCTTAAGTCCTACAATGAGCAGTTCTTC.

With regard to this clonotype: Just one base apart from a much larger clone, this may be a read error. This chain joins TRBV3-1 and TRBJ2-7; maybe TRBD1 (5 bases). Looked up from germline, CDR1 is LGHDT and CDR2 is YNNKEL (reference sequence). There are 17 residues in the CDR3. V shed 4 bases and J shed 3 bases, with 22 bases lying between them. In DNA form, the CDR3 reads TGTGCCAGCAGCCCTACTTCCAGGGTACTGAGAATCTACGAGCAGTACTTC. Translation: CASSPTSRVLRIYEQYF.

This clonotype was detected ten times or more. This chain uses TRBV6-2 or TRBV6-3 with TRBJ2-4; weak D call: TRBD1 (6 bases). Germline CDR1 and CDR2: MNHEY and SVGEGT. The CDR3 covers 17 residues. Trimming left V 4 bases short and J 1 base short, with 17 bases between. The CDR3 reads CASSSLQGERAKNIQYF. CDR3 DNA: TGTGCCAGCAGTTCTCTACAGGGCGAAAGGGCCAAAAACATTCAGTACTTC.

This chain connects TRBV25-1 to TRBJ1-6; D ambiguous. This CDR3 comprises 18 residues. CDR1 is MGHDK and CDR2 is SYGVNS in the germline V gene. Trimming removed 0 bases from V and 7 bases from J, with 19 bases in between. DNA of the CDR3: TGTGCCAGCAGTGAATATTTCCCCGATCTGGAGCGAAATTCACCCCTCCACTTT. Translation gives CASSEYFPDLERNSPLHF.

This clonotype has a count of ten or more. The chain is built from TRBV20-1 and TRBJ2-1, with D perhaps matching TRBD2 (5 bases). CDR1 is DFQATT, CDR2 SNEGSKA, per germline (reference sequence). CDR3 length: 15 amino acids. V lost 0 bases and J lost 2, with 11 bases in between. CDR3 bases: TGCAGTGCTAGAGATCTAGCTGTACCCTACAATGAGCAGTTCTTC. Protein product: CSARDLAVPYNEQFF.

This clonotype was detected many times. This rearrangement joins TRBV29-1 to TRBJ2-3, with TRBD1 as a possible D gene (6 bases). The V and J ends lost 6 bases and 0 bases respectively, with 28 bases between them. Germline values: CDR1 SQVTM, CDR2 ANQGSEA. The CDR3 has 19 residues. CDR3 nucleotide sequence: TGCAGCGTCCTCGGGGTGTACCAGACAGGTCGGGTTAGCACAGATACGCAGTATTTT. This gives the protein CSVLGVYQTGRVSTDTQYF.